The T cell receptor beta chain under discussion was sequenced for a study of monozygotic twins with inflammatory bowel disease. Study-wide results and limits: Patient-to-patient differences in immunosuppressive treatment may have added variability to the repertoires. Clonotypes shared with others were fewer in IBD patients than in healthy twins, especially with disease activity.

Total RNA, at 3500 ng, went into every TCR library. For each CDR3 protein, TCRdb gives one entry from its re-call of the 5' RACE reads, without DNA. The sample's table shows some 200,000 distinct CDR3 sequences. Sampling involved one blood draw (under 2.7 ml) for every donor. As regards this clonotype: Its antigen is as yet unknown.

The germline gives CDR1 SGHRS, CDR2 YFSETQ. The CDR3 covers 16 residues. The chain uses TRBV5-1 and TRBJ2-3; TCRdb designates TRBD2, a call that cannot be tested without DNA. This receptor was identified in a human donor with ulcerative colitis or Crohn's disease, or a healthy co-twin of an affected twin (not recorded which). The sample consisted of blood. The CDR3 spells CASSSKRGVMGDTQYF.